This T cell receptor (beta chain) emerged from a study of blood T cells in healthy people across ages. Findings of the study overall: PBMC samples, being unsorted, prevented any conclusive comparison of naive and antigen-experienced cells. The CMV status of each donor remained undetermined, and this could have confounded shifts in expanded clonotypes.

The sample holds a few counts of this clonotype. What it binds is not known. A second PCR of roughly 7 to 11 cycles used a sample-barcoded 5' primer and a J-beta primer mix. Every cDNA was tagged by a template-switch adaptor with 12 random nucleotides. Each CDR3 protein gets one entry after TCRdb re-called the 5' RACE reads with MiXCR. The table has almost 1 million distinct CDR3 sequences, around 54% seen once. Germline loops: CDR1 SGHTA, CDR2 FQGNSA. This CDR3 spans 16 amino acids. The junction had 13 bases not matched to a gene; V was cut back by 5 bases and J by 8 bases. This TCR was recovered from a woman aged 60 to 75 in good health. Sequencing was done on a sample of blood. The rearrangement links TRBV7-2 to TRBJ2-1; 9 bases line up with TRBD1. The CDR3 is CASSPNAWTGVHEQFF. The CDR3 nucleotides read TGTGCCAGCAGCCCAAATGCGTGGACAGGGGTCCATGAGCAGTTCTTC.